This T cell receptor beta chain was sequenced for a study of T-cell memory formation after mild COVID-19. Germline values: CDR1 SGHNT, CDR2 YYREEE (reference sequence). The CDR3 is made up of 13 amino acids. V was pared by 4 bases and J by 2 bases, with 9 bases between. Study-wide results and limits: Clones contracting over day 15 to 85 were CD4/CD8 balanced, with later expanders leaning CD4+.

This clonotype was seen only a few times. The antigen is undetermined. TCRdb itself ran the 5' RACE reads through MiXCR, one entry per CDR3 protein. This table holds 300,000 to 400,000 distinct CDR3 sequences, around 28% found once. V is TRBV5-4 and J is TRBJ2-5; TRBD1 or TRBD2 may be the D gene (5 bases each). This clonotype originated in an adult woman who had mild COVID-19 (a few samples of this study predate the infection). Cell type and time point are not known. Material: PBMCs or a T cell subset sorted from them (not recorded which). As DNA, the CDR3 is TGTGCCAGCAGCGGGGACGGTCAAGAGACCCAGTACTTC. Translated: CASSGDGQETQYF. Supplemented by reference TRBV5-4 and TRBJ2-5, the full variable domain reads ETGVTQSPTHLIKTRGQQVTLRCSSQSGHNTVSWYQQALGQGPQFIFQYYREEENGRGNFPPRFSGLQFPNYSSELNVNALELDDSALYLCASSGDGQETQYFGPGTRLLVL.